Following are 24 T cell receptor beta chains from one sample sequenced in a study of T cell responses to AZD1222 COVID-19 vaccine. The assay was immunoSEQ multiplex PCR, and TCRdb's table has in-frame clones only and misses some. The table lists 150,000 to 190,000 clones, roughly nine tenths of them singletons. Sequenced here: peripheral blood, sampled after recovery from COVID-19. The source is an adult who had recovered from COVID-19.

This clone has only one observation. The chain combines TRBV5-6 with TRBJ1-4, with 8 bases fitting TRBD1. CDR1 and CDR2 (germline): SGHDT, YYEEEE. V lost 5 bases to trimming and J lost 1 base; unmatched junction nucleotides: 4. The CDR3 extends over 15 amino acids. The CDR3 DNA follows: TGTGCCAGCAGTTCCACAGGGGGAACTAATGAAAAACTGTTTTTT. This encodes CASSSTGGTNEKLFF.

The J gene is TRBJ2-7, the V gene TRBV5-1; TRBD1 matches 7 bases. V lost 3 bases, J lost 6 bases, and 12 bases stayed unmatched. Per germline, CDR1 SGHRS and CDR2 YFSETQ. The CDR3 extends over 15 amino acids. This CDR3 is CASSSLRTGQGEQYF. In DNA form, the CDR3 reads TGCGCCAGCAGCTCACTCAGGACAGGTCAGGGCGAGCAGTACTTC.

This chain connects TRBV3-1 (or the pseudogene TRBV3-2) to TRBJ2-5, with D perhaps TRBD1 or TRBD2 (7 bases each). The CDR3 consists of 16 residues. V was shortened by 5 bases and J by 9 bases, with 25 bases between the two germline ends. Per the germline V gene, CDR1 is LGHDT and CDR2 is YNNKEL (reference sequence). The CDR3 here is CASSSPRGAGRAAQYF. In nucleotides, the CDR3 is TGTGCCAGCAGCTCCCCCAGGGGGGCGGGGAGGGCGGCCCAGTACTTC.

CDR3: CASSSLLVFEQYF. The CDR3, as DNA: TGTGCCAGCAGCTCGCTACTAGTTTTCGAGCAGTACTTC. This rearrangement joins TRBV5-6 to TRBJ2-7; D may be TRBD2 (5 bases). The ends were cut back, 3 bases at V and 6 bases at J, with 13 bases in the middle. CDR1 is SGHDT, CDR2 YYEEEE, per germline. The CDR3 length is 13 residues.

The chain employs TRBV5-1 and TRBJ2-3; maybe TRBD2 (6 bases). Germline CDR1 is SGHRS and CDR2 is YFSETQ. This CDR3 is built from 15 residues. Trimming took off 0 bases at V and 8 bases at J, with 16 bases between the two ends. CDR3 loop: CASSLASGGVGTQYF. Here the CDR3 DNA reads TGCGCCAGCAGCTTGGCCTCAGGAGGGGTAGGTACGCAGTATTTT.

The genes are TRBV11-2 and TRBJ1-2; weak D call: TRBD1 (5 bases). The CDR3 has 15 residues. Germline V CDR1 and CDR2: SGHAT, FQNNGV. V was shortened by 5 bases and J by 4 bases, with 17 bases between the two germline ends. The CDR3 loop reads CASSPSGTDPYGYTF. Here the CDR3 DNA reads TGTGCCAGCAGCCCCTCGGGGACTGATCCCTATGGCTACACCTTC.

The chain recombines TRBV7-2 with TRBJ1-1; D is undetermined. The CDR3 length is 17 residues. In germline, CDR1 is SGHTA, CDR2 FQGNSA. Trimming took off 3 bases at V and 1 base at J, with 18 bases between the two ends. The CDR3 region is CASSFGLRTGRNTEAFF. CDR3 in DNA: TGTGCCAGCAGCTTCGGCCTGAGGACGGGGAGGAACACTGAAGCTTTCTTT.

This sequence joins TRBV19 and TRBJ1-2; no clear D. The CDR3 runs to 12 residues. Germline lookup yields CDR1 LNHDA and CDR2 SQIVND (reference sequence). The V gene lost 0 bases and the J gene lost 6 bases, with 5 bases spanning the gap. CDR3 DNA sequence: TGTGCCAGTAGTATAGACGACGATGGCTACACCTTC. This encodes CASSIDDDGYTF.

This clone was detected a few times. The rearrangement links TRBV7-9 to TRBJ1-6, with D tentatively TRBD1 (6 bases). V shed 2 bases and J shed 9 bases, with 17 bases lying between them. Germline CDR1 SEHNR, CDR2 FQNEAQ (reference sequence). This CDR3 region has 16 residues. CDR3 sequence (DNA): TGTGCCAGCAGCTTATTGTCGGGGGGCAGGGGTTCACCCCTCCACTTT. This translates into CASSLLSGGRGSPLHF.

The table lists this clone with a few counts. V is TRBV4-1 and J is TRBJ1-3; D is possibly TRBD1 (6 bases). Trimming pared 6 bases from V and 0 bases from J, leaving 9 bases between. Looked up from germline, CDR1 is MGHRA and CDR2 is YSYEKL. The CDR3 is 14 amino acids. The CDR3 bases are TGCGCCAGCAGTGGGGGCGTCTCTGGAAACACCATATATTTT. It encodes CASSGGVSGNTIYF.

V gene TRBV14 combines with J gene TRBJ2-7; D not certain. Germline V gene data show CDR1 as SGHDN and CDR2 as FVKESK. This CDR3 has 11 residues. Deletions cut 4 bases from V and 4 bases from J, with 5 bases between. The chain's CDR3 is CASSPGYEQYF. The CDR3 coding sequence is TGTGCCAGCAGCCCCGGGTACGAGCAGTACTTC.

This chain links TRBV28 with TRBJ1-4, with TRBD1 matching over 12 bases. Per germline, CDR1 MDHEN and CDR2 SYDVKM. Unmatched junction bases numbered 3, after V lost 5 bases and J lost 5 bases. The CDR3 runs to 15 residues. The CDR3, as DNA: TGTGCCAGCAGTCAGGGACAGGGGGCGAATGAAAAACTGTTTTTT. It is translated as CASSQGQGANEKLFF. Using reference TRBV28 and TRBJ1-4 for the parts outside the CDR3, the full variable domain is DVKVTQSSRYLVKRTGEKVFLECVQDMDHENMFWYRQDPGLGLRLIYFSYDVKMKEKGDIPEGYSVSREKKERFSLILESASTNQTSMYLCASSQGQGANEKLFFGSGTQLSVL.

The gene calls are TRBV27 and TRBJ2-1; 8 bases match TRBD2. Trimming removed 2 bases from V and 7 bases from J; junction bases left unmatched: 10. Germline V gene lookup returns CDR1 MNHEY and CDR2 SMNVEV (reference sequence). The CDR3 loop spans 16 amino acids. The CDR3 DNA reads TGTGCCAGCAGTTTAATTAGGGGCAGCGGGAGAAATGAGCAGTTCTTC. Translating gives CASSLIRGSGRNEQFF.

The V and J genes are TRBV7-3 and TRBJ1-1, with a weak D call TRBD1 (5 bases). Germline loops: CDR1 SGHTA, CDR2 FQGTGA. The germline V and J ends were trimmed by 5 bases and 1 base, with 8 bases remaining between them. The CDR3 length is 13 residues. CDR3: CASSNRRNTEAFF. The DNA of the CDR3 is TGTGCCAGCAGCAACAGGAGGAACACTGAAGCTTTCTTT.

The chain joins TRBV11-3 to TRBJ2-3; D uncertain. The CDR3 covers 17 residues. Germline-derived CDR1 and CDR2 are SGHNT and YENEEA. V was pared by 3 bases and J by 2 bases, with 18 bases between. The CDR3 bases are TGTGCCAGCAGCTTTAGGAAGGCGAGACCCCACACAGATACGCAGTATTTT. Amino acids: CASSFRKARPHTDTQYF. Full variable domain (remainder filled in from reference TRBV11-3 and TRBJ2-3): EAGVVQSPRYKIIEKKQPVAFWCNPISGHNTLYWYLQNLGQGPELLIRYENEEAVDDSQLPKDRFSAERLKGVDSTLKIQPAELGDSAVYLCASSFRKARPHTDTQYFGPGTRLTVL.

CDR3 sequence: CSVEDRRQTIGGYTF. CDR3 bases: TGCAGCGTTGAAGATCGGAGGCAAACCATAGGCGGCTACACCTTC. This chain links TRBV29-1 with TRBJ1-2; D gene unclear. Trimming cost V 0 bases and J 8 bases, with 19 bases left between them. The germline gives CDR1 SQVTM, CDR2 ANQGSEA. There are 15 residues in the CDR3.

The chain has TRBV11-3 and TRBJ2-1; 12 bases map to TRBD2. CDR1 and CDR2 (germline): SGHNT, YENEEA. CDR3 length equals 14 residues. The trim removed 5 bases at V and 5 bases at J, leaving 1 base unmatched. The DNA of the CDR3 is TGTGCCAGCAGCGGACTAGCGGGAAACAATGAGCAGTTCTTC. It yields the protein CASSGLAGNNEQFF.

The V call is TRBV5-6, the J call TRBJ1-6; maybe TRBD1 (5 bases). The germline V gene encodes CDR1 SGHDT and CDR2 YYEEEE. The V gene lost 1 base and the J gene lost 5 bases, with 13 bases spanning the gap. This CDR3 contains 16 residues. The CDR3 DNA reads as TGTGCCAGCAGCTTGTTTGGGGGTATGGATAATTCACCCCTCCACTTT. Protein sequence: CASSLFGGMDNSPLHF.

The chain uses TRBV27 and TRBJ2-1; 16 bases line up with TRBD2. This CDR3 has 17 amino acids. The germline gives CDR1 MNHEY, CDR2 SMNVEV (reference sequence). V lost 8 bases to trimming and J lost 8 bases; unmatched junction nucleotides: 12. For the CDR3, the DNA is TGTGCCAGCGAGAAGATGTCCGGGACTAGCGGGAGGGATGAGCAGTTCTTC. This sequence encodes CASEKMSGTSGRDEQFF.

The genes are TRBV21-1 and TRBJ1-5. TRBV21-1 is annotated as a pseudogene. This CDR3 comprises 17 residues. The CDR3 loop is CASSNSGGLKVNQPQHF. CDR3 coding DNA: TGTGCCAGCAGCAATAGTGGGGGGCTAAAGGTAAATCAGCCCCAGCATTTT.

This clone was counted a single time. V usage is TRBV18 and J usage is TRBJ1-2; weak D call: TRBD1 (5 bases). CDR1 KGHSH and CDR2 LQKENI come from the germline V gene. CDR3 length: 13 residues. V was pared by 0 bases and J by 5 bases, with 7 bases between. CDR3 sequence (DNA): TGTGCCAGCTCACCACCGGGGCCTTATGGCTACACCTTC. Its translation: CASSPPGPYGYTF. Together with reference TRBV18 and TRBJ1-2, the CDR3 gives the full variable domain: NAGVMQNPRHLVRRRGQEARLRCSPMKGHSHVYWYRQLPEEGLKFMVYLQKENIIDESGMPKERFSAEFPKEGPSILRIQQVVRGDSAAYFCASSPPGPYGYTFGSGTRLTVV.

CDR3 in DNA: TGTGCCAGCAGCCAAGACGGGGGGGTCGATGAAGAGACCCAGTACTTC. As protein: CASSQDGGVDEETQYF. This rearrangement joins TRBV3-1 (or the pseudogene TRBV3-2) to TRBJ2-5, with 8 bases lining up with TRBD2. The CDR3 length is 16 residues. After removal of 0 bases from V and 3 bases from J, the junction contained 6 bases not matched to a gene. Germline-derived CDR1 and CDR2 are LGHDT and YNNKEL (reference sequence).

The chain uses TRBV5-5 and TRBJ1-4; D possibly corresponds to TRBD1 (5 bases). V lost 1 base and J lost 2, with 12 bases in between. The CDR3 has 16 residues. Germline loops: CDR1 SGHKS, CDR2 YYEKEE (reference sequence). The CDR3 spells CASSLNGAVTNEKLFF. Here the CDR3 DNA reads TGTGCCAGCAGCTTGAATGGGGCTGTCACTAATGAAAAACTGTTTTTT.

This sequence joins TRBV10-2 and TRBJ2-1; no firm D call. This CDR3 has 15 amino acids. Trimming removed 6 bases from V and 0 bases from J, with 12 bases in between. The V gene's germline CDR1 is WSHSY and CDR2 SAAADI. DNA for the CDR3: TGCGCCAGCAGCAACCGACCGGACTCCTACAATGAGCAGTTCTTC. Protein product: CASSNRPDSYNEQFF.